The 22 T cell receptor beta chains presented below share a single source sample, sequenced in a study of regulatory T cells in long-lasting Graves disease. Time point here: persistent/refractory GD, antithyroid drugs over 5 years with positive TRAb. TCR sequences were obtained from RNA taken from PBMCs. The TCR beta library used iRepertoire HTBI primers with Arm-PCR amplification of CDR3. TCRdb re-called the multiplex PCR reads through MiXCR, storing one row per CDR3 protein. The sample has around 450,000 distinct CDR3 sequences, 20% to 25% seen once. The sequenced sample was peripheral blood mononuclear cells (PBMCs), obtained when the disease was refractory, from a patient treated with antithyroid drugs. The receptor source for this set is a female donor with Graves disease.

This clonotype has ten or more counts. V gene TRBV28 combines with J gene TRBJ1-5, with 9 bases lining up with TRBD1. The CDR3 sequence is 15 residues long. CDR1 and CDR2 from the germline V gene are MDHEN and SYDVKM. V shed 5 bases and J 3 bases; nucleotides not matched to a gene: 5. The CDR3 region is CASSPGTGNNQPQHF. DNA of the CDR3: TGTGCCAGCAGTCCCGGGACAGGGAACAATCAGCCCCAGCATTTT. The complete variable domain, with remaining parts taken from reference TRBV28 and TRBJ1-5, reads DVKVTQSSRYLVKRTGEKVFLECVQDMDHENMFWYRQDPGLGLRLIYFSYDVKMKEKGDIPEGYSVSREKKERFSLILESASTNQTSMYLCASSPGTGNNQPQHFGDGTRLSIL.

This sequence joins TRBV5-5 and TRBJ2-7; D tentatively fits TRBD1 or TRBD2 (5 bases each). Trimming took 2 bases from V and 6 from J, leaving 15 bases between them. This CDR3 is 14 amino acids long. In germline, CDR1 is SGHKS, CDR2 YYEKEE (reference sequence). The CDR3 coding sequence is TGTGCCAGCAGCTTCGGGACCAACGGTGGCGAGCAGTACTTC. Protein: CASSFGTNGGEQYF.

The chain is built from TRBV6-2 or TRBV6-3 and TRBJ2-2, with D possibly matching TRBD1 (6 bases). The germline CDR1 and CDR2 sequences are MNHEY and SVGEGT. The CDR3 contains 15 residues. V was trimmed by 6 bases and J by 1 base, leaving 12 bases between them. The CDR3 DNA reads TGTGCCAGCAGAAGACAGGCAAGGAACACCGGGGAGCTGTTTTTT. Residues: CASRRQARNTGELFF.

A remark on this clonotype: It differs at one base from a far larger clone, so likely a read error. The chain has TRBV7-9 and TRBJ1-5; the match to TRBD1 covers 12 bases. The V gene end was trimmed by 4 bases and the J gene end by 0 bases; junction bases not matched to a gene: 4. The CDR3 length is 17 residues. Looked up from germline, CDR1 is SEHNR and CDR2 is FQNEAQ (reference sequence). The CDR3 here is CASSSGTGGYSNQPQHF. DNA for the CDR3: TGTGCCAGCAGCTCGGGGACAGGGGGCTATAGCAATCAGCCCCAGCATTTT.

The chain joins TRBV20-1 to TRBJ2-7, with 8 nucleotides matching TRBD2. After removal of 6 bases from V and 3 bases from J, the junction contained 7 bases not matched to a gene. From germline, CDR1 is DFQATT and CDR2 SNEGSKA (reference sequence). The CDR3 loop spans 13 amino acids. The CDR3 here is CSAATGTSYEQYF. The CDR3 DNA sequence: TGCAGTGCAGCGACGGGGACTAGCTACGAGCAGTACTTC.

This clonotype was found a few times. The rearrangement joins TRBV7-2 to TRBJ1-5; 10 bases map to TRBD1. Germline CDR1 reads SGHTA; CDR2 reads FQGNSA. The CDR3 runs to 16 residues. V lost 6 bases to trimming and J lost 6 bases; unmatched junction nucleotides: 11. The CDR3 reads CASSRTPGQGRQPQHF. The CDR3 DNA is TGTGCCAGCAGTCGTACCCCGGGACAGGGGCGTCAGCCCCAGCATTTT.

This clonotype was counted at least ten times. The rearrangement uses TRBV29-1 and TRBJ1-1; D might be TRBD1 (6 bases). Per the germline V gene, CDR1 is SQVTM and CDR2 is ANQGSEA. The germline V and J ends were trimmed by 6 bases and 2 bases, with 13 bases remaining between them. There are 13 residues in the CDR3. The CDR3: CSVGRTANTEAFF. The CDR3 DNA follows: TGCAGCGTGGGGAGGACAGCTAACACTGAAGCTTTCTTT.

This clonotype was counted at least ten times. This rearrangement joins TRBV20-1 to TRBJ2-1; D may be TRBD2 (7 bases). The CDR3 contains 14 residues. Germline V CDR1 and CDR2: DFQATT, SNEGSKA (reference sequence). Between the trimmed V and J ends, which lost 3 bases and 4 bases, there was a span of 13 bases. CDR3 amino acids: CSASAGAAYNEQFF. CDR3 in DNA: TGCAGTGCTAGCGCGGGGGCTGCGTACAATGAGCAGTTCTTC.

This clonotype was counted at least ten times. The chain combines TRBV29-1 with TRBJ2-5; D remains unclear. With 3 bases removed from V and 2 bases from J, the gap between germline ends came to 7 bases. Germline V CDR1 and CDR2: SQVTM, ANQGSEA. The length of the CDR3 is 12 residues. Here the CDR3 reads CSVDDQQETQYF. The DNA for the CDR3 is TGCAGCGTTGATGATCAGCAAGAGACCCAGTACTTC.

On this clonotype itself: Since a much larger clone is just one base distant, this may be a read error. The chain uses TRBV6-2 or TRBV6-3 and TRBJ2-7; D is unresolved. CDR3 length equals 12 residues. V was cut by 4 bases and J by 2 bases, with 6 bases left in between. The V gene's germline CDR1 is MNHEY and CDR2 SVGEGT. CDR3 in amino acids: CASSSAAYEQYF. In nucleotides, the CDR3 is TGTGCCAGCAGTTCCGCCGCCTACGAGCAGTACTTC.

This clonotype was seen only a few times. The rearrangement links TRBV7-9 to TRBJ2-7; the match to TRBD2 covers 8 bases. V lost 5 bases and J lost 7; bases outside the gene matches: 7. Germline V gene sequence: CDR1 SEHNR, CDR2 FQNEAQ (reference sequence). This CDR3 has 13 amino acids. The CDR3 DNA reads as TGTGCCAGCAGCCGTGCGGGGGGAGGGGAGCAGTACTTC. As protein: CASSRAGGGEQYF.

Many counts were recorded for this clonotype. The CDR3 DNA reads TGTGCCACCAGCAGAGATGATGCTAGAGGGGAGACCCAGTACTTC. It encodes CATSRDDARGETQYF. The chain has TRBV15 and TRBJ2-5, with D tentatively TRBD2 (5 bases). Between the trimmed V and J ends, which lost 0 bases and 5 bases, there was a span of 13 bases. The CDR3 length is 15 residues. Germline CDR1 LNHNV, CDR2 YYDKDF (reference sequence).

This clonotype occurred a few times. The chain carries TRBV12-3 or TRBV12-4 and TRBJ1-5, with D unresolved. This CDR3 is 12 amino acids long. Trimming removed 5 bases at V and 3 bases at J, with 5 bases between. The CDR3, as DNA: TGTGCCAGCAGTGAAGACAATCAGCCCCAGCATTTT. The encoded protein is CASSEDNQPQHF.

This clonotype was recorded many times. DNA for the CDR3: TGCAGTGCTAGAGCCCCGTCTGGTGACTTTAATGAAAAACTGTTTTTT. Encoded protein: CSARAPSGDFNEKLFF. The V gene is TRBV20-1, the J gene TRBJ1-4, with unresolved D. CDR3 length equals 16 residues. Germline CDR1 DFQATT, CDR2 SNEGSKA (reference sequence). Trimming took off 1 base at V and 4 bases at J, with 16 bases between the two ends.

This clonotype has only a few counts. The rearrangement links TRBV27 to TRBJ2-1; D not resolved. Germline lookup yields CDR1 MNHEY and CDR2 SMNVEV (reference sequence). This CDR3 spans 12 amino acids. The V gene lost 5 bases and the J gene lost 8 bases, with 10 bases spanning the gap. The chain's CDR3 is CASSKEGHEQFF. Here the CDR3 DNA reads TGTGCCAGCAGTAAGGAAGGCCATGAGCAGTTCTTC.

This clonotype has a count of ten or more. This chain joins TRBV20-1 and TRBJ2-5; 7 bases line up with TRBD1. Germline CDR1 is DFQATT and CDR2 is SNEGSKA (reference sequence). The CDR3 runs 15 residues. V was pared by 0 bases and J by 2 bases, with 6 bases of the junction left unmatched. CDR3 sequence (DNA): TGCAGTGCTAGAGATAACTTCAGGGGGCAAGAGACCCAGTACTTC. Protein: CSARDNFRGQETQYF.

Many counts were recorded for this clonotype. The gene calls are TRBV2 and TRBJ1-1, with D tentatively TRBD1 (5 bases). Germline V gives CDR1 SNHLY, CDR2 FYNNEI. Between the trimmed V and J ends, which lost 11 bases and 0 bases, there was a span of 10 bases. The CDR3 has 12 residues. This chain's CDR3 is CAGADMNTEAFF. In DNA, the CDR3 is TGTGCCGGAGCGGACATGAACACTGAAGCTTTCTTT.

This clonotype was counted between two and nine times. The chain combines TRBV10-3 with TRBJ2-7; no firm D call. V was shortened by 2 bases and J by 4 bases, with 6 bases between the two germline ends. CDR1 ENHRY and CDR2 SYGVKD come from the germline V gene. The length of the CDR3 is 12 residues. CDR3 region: CAISEISYEQYF. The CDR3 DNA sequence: TGTGCCATCAGTGAGATCAGTTACGAGCAGTACTTC.

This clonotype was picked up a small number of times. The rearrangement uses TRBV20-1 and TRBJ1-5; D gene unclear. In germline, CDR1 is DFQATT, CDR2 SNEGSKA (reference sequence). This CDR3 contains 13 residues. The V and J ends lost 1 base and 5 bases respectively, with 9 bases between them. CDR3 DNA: TGCAGTGCTAGAGTGACCCAATATCAGCCCCAGCATTTT. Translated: CSARVTQYQPQHF.

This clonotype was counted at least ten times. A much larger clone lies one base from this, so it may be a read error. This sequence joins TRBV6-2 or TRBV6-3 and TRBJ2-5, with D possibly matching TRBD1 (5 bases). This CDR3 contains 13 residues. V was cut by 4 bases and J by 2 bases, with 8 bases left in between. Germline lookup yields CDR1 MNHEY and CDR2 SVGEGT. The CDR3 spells CASSFDRQETQYF. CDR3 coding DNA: TGTGCCAGCAGTTTCGACAGACAAGAGACCCAGTACTTC.

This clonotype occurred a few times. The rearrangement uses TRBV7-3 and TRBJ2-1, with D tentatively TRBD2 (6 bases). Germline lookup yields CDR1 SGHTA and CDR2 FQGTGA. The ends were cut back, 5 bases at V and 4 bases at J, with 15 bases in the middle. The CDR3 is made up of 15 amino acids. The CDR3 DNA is TGTGCCAGCAGCCCGGGGGTGGGGGTATACAATGAGCAGTTCTTC. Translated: CASSPGVGVYNEQFF.

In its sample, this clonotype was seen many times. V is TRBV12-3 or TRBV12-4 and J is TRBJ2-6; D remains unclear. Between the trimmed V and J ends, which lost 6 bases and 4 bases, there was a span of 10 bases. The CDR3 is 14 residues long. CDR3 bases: TGTGCCAGCAGCCGATTAGCCGGGGCCAACGTCCTGACTTTC. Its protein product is CASSRLAGANVLTF.